This section outlines one TCR beta chain sequence together with its context. This receptor's antigen is unknown. Base qualities are not recorded, but no much larger clone differs from it by a single base. The ViraFEST assay stimulated PBMC with viral peptide pools and then used TCR sequencing to identify antigen-specific CD4+ T cell clonotypes by expansion. After more than nine days of culture, CD4+ T cells were isolated with the EasySep CD4+ T cell isolation kit. Two doses of either the BNT162b2 or the mRNA-1273 mRNA SARS-CoV-2 vaccine were administered to participants. Healthy vaccine recipients had no prior SARS-CoV-2 infection, confirmed by negative nucleocapsid antibodies before and after vaccination. Some 2 million PBMC per well were cultured in IMDM with about 5.1% human AB serum, roughly 11 IU/ml IL-2 and gentamicin, plus 10 ug/ml peptides. Half of the culture medium was replaced with fresh IL-2-containing medium on days 3 and 7. Unless noted otherwise, every peptide stimulation condition was cultured in triplicate wells. Using Ficoll-Paque Plus gradient centrifugation, PBMC were separated from whole blood and then either used fresh or cryopreserved at -140C. The spike proteins of SARS-CoV-2 and of the common cold coronaviruses HCoV-NL63, HCoV-OC43 and HCoV-229E were spanned by overlapping peptide pools. The QIAamp micro DNA kit was used to extract genomic DNA from the cultured CD4+ T cells.

This sample was included in a study of vaccination effects on CD4 cells after COVID-19 (dated by TCRdb to between 2021 and 2024). With regard to the full study: Across the study, the median time from the second dose to post-vaccine sampling was 72 days (range 14 to 241). The study compared SARS-CoV-2 spike-specific CD4+ TCR repertoires before and after mRNA vaccination in COVID-19 convalescent patients and infection-naive vaccine recipients. A total of 10 COVID-19 convalescent patients and a handful of SARS-CoV-2-naive healthy vaccine recipients were included in the full study. Cultures from other donors in the study were sequenced using the Oncomine TCR Beta short-read assay on an Illumina iSeq 100. What the work shows at the level of the full study, not this receptor alone: Among healthy vaccine recipients, nearly all vaccine-induced clones were SARS-CoV-2 mono-reactive, and just 1 of 255 was cross-reactive with common cold coronaviruses. Only a small number of convalescent patients were included, and no early post-infection timepoints were available, which limited the study. At late post-vaccination timepoints, both infection-induced and vaccine-induced clones showed marked clonal contraction, consistent with waning T cell responses.

The junction carries 8 bases between V and J, which are trimmed by 3 bases and 6 bases respectively. From a lookup of the germline V gene (reference sequence), CDR1 and CDR2 are SEHNR and FQNEAQ. Spanning cysteine to phenylalanine, the CDR3 consists of 12 amino acids. Of the read, only the CDR3 DNA is kept; its 36 bases are in frame from base 1. Receptor amplification or capture employed the immunoSEQ multiplex PCR assay. DNA from the cultured and isolated CD4+ T cells underwent TCR beta CDR3 sequencing. Turning to the authors' computational methods: Non-productive TCR sequences were removed, reads were trimmed to the CDR3 region, and CDR3s of at least 7 amino acids were retained. The MANAFEST web app was used to pick out antigen-specific clonotypes by comparing their expansion in peptide wells with that in reference cultures. To be called positive, a clone needed expansion at FDR<0.05 compared with the reference and with all other wells, an odds ratio greater than 5, and a frequency greater than 0.1% in two replicate wells. A clonotype was called cross-reactive if it was significantly expanded both in SARS-CoV-2 spike wells and in at least one common cold coronavirus spike condition. CDR3 similarity was assessed by Levenshtein distance using the stringdist R package, and unrooted trees were constructed with ape in R 3.6.1. TCRdb holds this immuneACCESS table with in-frame rearrangements only. Some clones are missing; in checked studies, unresolved V genes explain under half, and the rest has no known cause. Clone size and V and J calls were adopted from that table, with D and trimming inferred from the DNA. In this sample the table shows tens of thousands of clones, more than 60% of which occur a single time. Around 9.6% of the sample belongs to the ten largest clones.

The rearranged segments are TRBV7-9 and TRBJ1-1, and perhaps TRBD1 as D gene, on 5 matching bases. Sequences were derived from CD4+ T cells from PBMCs cultured with HCoV-NL63 spike peptides, sampled after COVID-19 vaccination. The cell subset or site label, read with the paper, signifies: HCoV-NL63 spike overlapping peptide pool stimulation. The TCR was taken from a human donor who received a COVID-19 vaccine. The CDR3 amino acid sequence is: CASSLRGPEAFF. The DNA reads as follows: TGTGCCAGCAGCTTGAGGGGCCCTGAAGCTTTCTTT.